The 29 T cell receptor beta chains presented below share a single source sample, sequenced in a study of T cell repertoires in cytomegalovirus infection. TCRdb itself ran the reads through MiXCR, one entry per CDR3 protein. The repertoire consists of about 68,000 distinct CDR3 sequences, with 20% to 25% occurring once and the leading ten covering roughly 79%. Their specific antigens are unknown. Sequencing input: PBMCs, sequenced either directly or after in vitro stimulation (not recorded which). These receptors all come from a human donor in good health (CMV status not recorded). Some clones in this sample may be carry-over from other donors' samples.

The chain has TRBV27 and TRBJ2-3, with 8 bases lining up with TRBD1. CDR1 is MNHEY and CDR2 is SMNVEV in the germline V gene (reference sequence). V was pared by 7 bases and J by 2 bases, with 8 bases of the junction left unmatched. This CDR3 is built from 15 residues. The CDR3 sequence is CASTTGTGITDTQYF. Here the CDR3 DNA reads TGTGCCAGCACAACCGGGACAGGAATCACAGATACGCAGTATTTT.

This clonotype was observed at least ten times. The chain uses TRBV7-8 and TRBJ1-2, with D perhaps TRBD1 (6 bases). Germline V CDR1 and CDR2: SGHVS, FQNEAQ. This CDR3 comprises 15 residues. With 4 bases removed from V and 5 bases from J, the gap between germline ends came to 17 bases. CDR3 DNA: TGTGCCAGCAGCTCCGGGGGCGCGGGGTCTTATGGCTACACCTTC. Its translation: CASSSGGAGSYGYTF.

This clonotype occurred many times. The CDR3 is CASSTGTGADTQYF. CDR3 nucleotides: TGTGCCAGCAGCACAGGGACAGGGGCAGATACGCAGTATTTT. The chain carries TRBV7-2 and TRBJ2-3; TRBD1 aligns across 10 bases. CDR1 is SGHTA, CDR2 FQGNSA, per germline. V was pared by 5 bases and J by 4 bases, with 3 bases of the junction left unmatched. This CDR3 region has 14 residues. Together with reference TRBV7-2 and TRBJ2-3, the CDR3 gives the full variable domain: GAGVSQSPSNKVTEKGKDVELRCDPISGHTALYWYRQSLGQGLEFLIYFQGNSAPDKSGLPSDRFSAERTGGSVSTLTIQRTQQEDSAVYLCASSTGTGADTQYFGPGTRLTVL.

With regard to this clonotype: This may be a read error, as it is one base from a much larger clone. The rearrangement links TRBV28 to TRBJ2-7; 12 nucleotides agree with TRBD2. The CDR3 runs to 14 residues. The V gene end was trimmed by 8 bases and the J gene end by 3 bases; junction bases not matched to a gene: 5. Per the germline V gene, CDR1 is MDHEN and CDR2 is SYDVKM. CDR3 in DNA: TGTGCCAGCCAATTGACTAGCGGGAGCTACGAGCAGTACTTC. This gives the protein CASQLTSGSYEQYF.

This clonotype was found once. The chain uses TRBV6-5 and TRBJ1-1; TRBD1 matches at 9 bases. The ends lost 4 bases at V and 5 bases at J; junction bases unmatched: 11. This CDR3 comprises 16 residues. Germline CDR1 MNHEY, CDR2 SVGAGI. The CDR3 reads CASSSSTTGGGTEAFF. The CDR3 coding sequence is TGTGCCAGCAGTTCGTCTACAACAGGGGGCGGGACTGAAGCTTTCTTT.

This clonotype has ten or more counts. The chain carries TRBV6-5 and TRBJ1-3, with a possible D match to TRBD1 (5 bases). Germline V lookup: CDR1 MNHEY, CDR2 SVGAGI. The CDR3 has 17 amino acids. V shed 0 bases and J shed 1 base, with 13 bases lying between them. DNA of the CDR3: TGTGCCAGCAGTTACTCGATGTTGGGGGTTTCTGGAAACACCATATATTTT. Translated, it gives CASSYSMLGVSGNTIYF.

This clonotype was picked up many times. The rearrangement links TRBV7-9 to TRBJ2-3, with D tentatively TRBD2 (7 bases). Trimming cost V 7 bases and J 4 bases, with 18 bases left between them. Germline CDR1 and CDR2: SEHNR and FQNEAQ (reference sequence). This CDR3 has 15 amino acids. CDR3 sequence (DNA): TGTGCCAGCATCCTTTCCGCGGGGGCTCCAGATACGCAGTATTTT. Its protein is CASILSAGAPDTQYF.

In its sample, this clonotype was seen many times. J is TRBJ1-3 and V is TRBV7-2; D ambiguous. The CDR3 covers 13 residues. Germline V lookup: CDR1 SGHTA, CDR2 FQGNSA. Trimming pared 0 bases from V and 8 bases from J, leaving 8 bases between. This CDR3 is CASSLAWSDTIYF. CDR3 DNA: TGTGCCAGCAGCTTAGCATGGTCCGACACCATATATTTT.

The chain carries TRBV12-3 or TRBV12-4 and TRBJ2-5, with 10 positions matching TRBD2. The CDR3 contains 16 residues. V lost 5 bases, J lost 5 bases, and 11 bases stayed unmatched. The CDR3 loop is CASSLGVAGGGETQYF. The CDR3 DNA follows: TGTGCCAGCAGTCTAGGGGTAGCGGGAGGCGGGGAGACCCAGTACTTC.

The chain employs TRBV19 and TRBJ1-6; D is unclear. The CDR3 extends over 12 amino acids. CDR1 is LNHDA and CDR2 is SQIVND in the germline V gene (reference sequence). Trimming took 3 bases from V and 9 from J, leaving 6 bases between them. CDR3 DNA: TGTGCCAGTAGTATCGTTGGTTCACCCCTCCACTTT. Translation gives CASSIVGSPLHF.

The chain has TRBV7-9 and TRBJ2-3, with 8 bases lining up with TRBD2. CDR1 and CDR2 from the germline V gene are SEHNR and FQNEAQ (reference sequence). V trimming: 4 bases; J trimming: 0 bases; junction bases outside the gene matches: 6. The CDR3 extends over 16 amino acids. CDR3 nucleotide sequence: TGTGCCAGCAGCTACCGACTAGCGAGTAGCACAGATACGCAGTATTTT. This translates into CASSYRLASSTDTQYF.

The CDR3 coding sequence is TGCGCCAGCAGCCGAGCTGGACCTGGGACTAGTCTGCTCGAGCAGTACTTC. This sequence encodes CASSRAGPGTSLLEQYF. This rearrangement joins TRBV4-3 to TRBJ2-7; TRBD2 agrees at 8 bases. The CDR3 is made up of 17 amino acids. Germline assignment: CDR1 LGHNA and CDR2 YSLEER. V was clipped by 4 bases and J by 6 bases; unmatched bases: 17.

The chain uses TRBV5-4 and TRBJ1-2; D unresolved. Germline-derived CDR1 and CDR2 are SGHNT and YYREEE (reference sequence). V lost 4 bases to trimming and J lost 4 bases, with 11 bases between them. The CDR3 loop spans 13 amino acids. The CDR3 loop reads CASSLVGPYGYTF. As DNA, the CDR3 is TGTGCCAGCAGCCTAGTCGGCCCCTATGGCTACACCTTC. Full variable domain (outside the CDR3, taken from reference TRBV5-4 and TRBJ1-2): ETGVTQSPTHLIKTRGQQVTLRCSSQSGHNTVSWYQQALGQGPQFIFQYYREEENGRGNFPPRFSGLQFPNYSSELNVNALELDDSALYLCASSLVGPYGYTFGSGTRLTVV.

The rearrangement uses TRBV7-6 and TRBJ2-1; 11 bases are shared with TRBD2. The CDR3 has 15 residues. In germline, CDR1 is SGHVS, CDR2 FNYEAQ. Trimming took 4 bases from V and 5 from J; bases not matched to a gene: 4. This chain's CDR3 is CASSSTSGTHNEQFF. CDR3 DNA: TGTGCCAGCAGCTCGACTAGCGGGACCCACAATGAGCAGTTCTTC. Supplemented by reference TRBV7-6 and TRBJ2-1, the full variable domain reads GAGVSQSPRYKVTKRGQDVALRCDPISGHVSLYWYRQALGQGPEFLTYFNYEAQQDKSGLPNDRFSAERPEGSISTLTIQRTEQRDSAMYRCASSSTSGTHNEQFFGPGTRLTVL.

This clonotype has a count of ten or more. The chain couples TRBV6-1 to TRBJ1-5; 8 nucleotides agree with TRBD1. Germline lookup yields CDR1 MNHNS and CDR2 SASEGT. The CDR3 is 14 amino acids. V lost 6 bases to trimming and J lost 7 bases; unmatched junction nucleotides: 8. For the CDR3, the DNA is TGTGCCAGCAGCGGACAGGGATCAGGACAGCCCCAGCATTTT. The encoded protein is CASSGQGSGQPQHF.

This clonotype was detected many times. The gene calls are TRBV6-1 and TRBJ2-5, with TRBD2 identical over 7 bases. The CDR3 is 14 amino acids. From germline, CDR1 is MNHNS and CDR2 SASEGT. V gave up 3 bases and J gave up 5 bases; unmatched junction bases: 6. CDR3 DNA: TGTGCCAGCAGTGATGGGGGGGGACCGGAGACCCAGTACTTC. Amino acids: CASSDGGGPETQYF.

This clonotype has at least ten counts. The chain couples TRBV28 to TRBJ2-1, with 7 bases identical to TRBD1. In germline, CDR1 is MDHEN, CDR2 SYDVKM. The J segment lost 6 bases and the V segment lost 6 bases, leaving 2 bases of the junction unmatched. The CDR3 is 12 amino acids. The DNA of the CDR3 is TGTGCCAGCAGCAACAGGGGCAATGAGCAGTTCTTC. Translating it yields CASSNRGNEQFF. Full variable domain (remainder filled in from reference TRBV28 and TRBJ2-1): DVKVTQSSRYLVKRTGEKVFLECVQDMDHENMFWYRQDPGLGLRLIYFSYDVKMKEKGDIPEGYSVSREKKERFSLILESASTNQTSMYLCASSNRGNEQFFGPGTRLTVL.

The sample holds many counts of this clonotype. The chain recombines TRBV7-2 with TRBJ2-7; weak D call: TRBD1 (5 bases). V lost 3 bases and J 2 bases, leaving 8 bases between the germline ends. The CDR3 sequence is 13 residues long. CDR1 SGHTA and CDR2 FQGNSA come from the germline V gene. CDR3 residues: CASSFGHPYEQYF. CDR3 nucleotide sequence: TGTGCCAGCAGCTTCGGACACCCCTACGAGCAGTACTTC.

CDR3 nucleotide sequence: TGTGCCAGCAGGCATCAGGTGAACTCCTACAATGAGCAGTTCTTC. Translated: CASRHQVNSYNEQFF. The rearrangement links TRBV12-3 or TRBV12-4 to TRBJ2-1; D is ambiguous. V shed 6 bases and J shed 0 bases, with 12 bases lying between them. This CDR3 contains 15 residues.

This clonotype has only a few counts. V is TRBV11-2 and J is TRBJ2-7; 7 nucleotides line up with TRBD1. Germline CDR1 SGHAT, CDR2 FQNNGV. The V and J ends lost 5 bases and 6 bases, in that order; junction bases with no gene match: 4. The CDR3 covers 12 residues. The DNA for the CDR3 is TGTGCCAGCAGCGAAGGGACAGTCGAGCAGTACTTC. This sequence encodes CASSEGTVEQYF.

This clonotype was seen repeatedly, ten times or more. The V and J genes are TRBV7-9 and TRBJ2-5; D is perhaps TRBD1 (5 bases). Trimming took off 1 base at V and 1 base at J, with 16 bases between the two ends. Looked up from germline, CDR1 is SEHNR and CDR2 is FQNEAQ (reference sequence). The CDR3 consists of 17 residues. DNA of the CDR3: TGTGCCAGCAGCTTAGGGTCAACAGTGGGGCTCCAAGAGACCCAGTACTTC. It specifies CASSLGSTVGLQETQYF.

This chain uses TRBV20-1 with TRBJ2-3, with TRBD2 matching 9 bases. This CDR3 comprises 15 residues. Per germline, CDR1 DFQATT and CDR2 SNEGSKA (reference sequence). V was pared by 4 bases and J by 5 bases, with 10 bases of the junction left unmatched. CDR3 coding DNA: TGCAGTGCTACACGGGTAGCGGGAGCTGGAGATACGCAGTATTTT. Its protein product is CSATRVAGAGDTQYF.

This clonotype was detected many times. The rearrangement links TRBV20-1 to TRBJ2-1; either TRBD1 or TRBD2 may supply D (5 bases each). V was cut by 0 bases and J by 9 bases, with 12 bases left in between. Germline values: CDR1 DFQATT, CDR2 SNEGSKA (reference sequence). The CDR3 covers 13 residues. The CDR3 region is CSAREDPGSEQFF. The CDR3 DNA is TGCAGTGCTAGAGAGGACCCAGGGAGTGAGCAGTTCTTC.

This clonotype was counted many times. The chain combines TRBV12-3 or TRBV12-4 with TRBJ2-3, with 14 bases fitting TRBD2. The junction had 14 bases not matched to a gene; V was cut back by 5 bases and J by 1 base. The CDR3 consists of 20 residues. CDR3 sequence reads: CASSSLLGTSGSWGTDTQYF. Written as DNA, the CDR3 is TGTGCCAGCAGTAGTCTATTGGGGACTAGCGGGAGTTGGGGCACAGATACGCAGTATTTT.

The chain combines TRBV10-3 with TRBJ1-1, with D maybe TRBD1 (5 bases). Germline CDR1 ENHRY, CDR2 SYGVKD. There are 12 residues in the CDR3. Trimming took off 8 bases at V and 2 bases at J, with 9 bases between the two ends. The CDR3 loop is CAIHGDNTEAFF. In DNA form, the CDR3 reads TGTGCCATCCATGGGGACAACACTGAAGCTTTCTTT.

This rearrangement joins TRBV20-1 to TRBJ2-7; TRBD1 matches at 9 bases. The germline gives CDR1 DFQATT, CDR2 SNEGSKA (reference sequence). The CDR3 spans 15 residues. V shed 6 bases and J 4 bases; nucleotides not matched to a gene: 13. CDR3 sequence (DNA): TGCAGTGCAGTCCCGGGACAGGGTCGGGAGTACGAGCAGTACTTC. Its translation: CSAVPGQGREYEQYF.

This clonotype turned up a few times. The chain combines TRBV25-1 with TRBJ2-1, with 9 bases matching TRBD2. The CDR3 loop spans 16 amino acids. CDR1 is MGHDK and CDR2 is SYGVNS in the germline V gene. Losses at the gene ends were 3 bases for V and 5 bases for J; bases not matched to a gene: 8. In DNA, the CDR3 is TGTGCCAGCAGTGACGGACTAGCGAGAGCAGACAATGAGCAGTTCTTC. Protein: CASSDGLARADNEQFF.

The sample holds a few counts of this clonotype. The V gene is TRBV20-1, the J gene TRBJ2-5; D gene ambiguous. CDR1 and CDR2 from the germline V gene are DFQATT and SNEGSKA (reference sequence). V lost 4 bases to trimming and J lost 1 base, with 4 bases between them. The CDR3 length is 11 residues. The CDR3 bases are TGCAGTGCTATATTCCAAGAGACCCAGTACTTC. Translating gives CSAIFQETQYF.

This clonotype was recorded at least ten times. The V and J genes are TRBV7-2 and TRBJ2-1; D unresolved. There are 13 residues in the CDR3. Trimming removed 4 bases from V and 12 bases from J, with 16 bases in between. Germline CDR1 SGHTA, CDR2 FQGNSA. The CDR3 DNA follows: TGTGCCAGCAGCTCCGCGATCTCACTGGGGCAGTTCTTC. Translated: CASSSAISLGQFF.